This T cell receptor beta chain was sequenced during a study of CD8+ T cells in alopecia areata. Turning to the study itself: Tofacitinib administration to treated patients was oral, at 5 to 10 mg twice daily.

General observations from the study: For lesional scalp, especially alopecia totalis/universalis, clonality was higher than in normal scalp.

The treatment denotes: oral pan-JAK inhibitor, 5-10 mg twice daily. cDNA serving as the sequencing template came from extracted, reverse transcribed RNA. The protocol was immunoSEQ multiplex PCR, while the TCRdb copy is restricted to in-frame clones and leaves out a portion. The sample holds 190,000 or so clones, about 60% seen once. This CDR3 region has 16 residues. Looked up from germline, CDR1 is MNHEY and CDR2 is SVGAGI. Trimming removed 2 bases at V and 1 base at J, with 13 bases between. Remarks on this clone: What it binds is unknown.

The J gene is TRBJ2-3, the V gene TRBV6-5; D is perhaps TRBD2 (5 bases). The sequence derives from a human donor with alopecia areata. This specimen was CD8+ T cells sorted from blood, taken at week 24, from a patient treated with tofacitinib. The CDR3 bases are TGTGCCAGCAGTTACAGTGAGGGAGACGGCACAGATACGCAGTATTTT. This encodes CASSYSEGDGTDTQYF.